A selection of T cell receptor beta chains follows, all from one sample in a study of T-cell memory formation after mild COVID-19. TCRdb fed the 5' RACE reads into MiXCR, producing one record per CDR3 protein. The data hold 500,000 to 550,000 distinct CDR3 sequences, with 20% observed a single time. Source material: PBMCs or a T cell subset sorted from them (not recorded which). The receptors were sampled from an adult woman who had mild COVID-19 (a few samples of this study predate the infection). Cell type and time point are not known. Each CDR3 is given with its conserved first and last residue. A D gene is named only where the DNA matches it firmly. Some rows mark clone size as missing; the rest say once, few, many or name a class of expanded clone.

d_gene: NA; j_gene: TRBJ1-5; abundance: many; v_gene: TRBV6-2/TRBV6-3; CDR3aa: CASRETVLGPQHF; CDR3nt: TGTGCCAGCCGGGAGACAGTCTTAGGGCCCCAGCATTTT
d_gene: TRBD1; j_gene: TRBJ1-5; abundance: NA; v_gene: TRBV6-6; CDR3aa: CASSIETGRQPQHF; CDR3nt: TGTGCCAGCAGTATAGAGACAGGGAGGCAGCCCCAGCATTTT
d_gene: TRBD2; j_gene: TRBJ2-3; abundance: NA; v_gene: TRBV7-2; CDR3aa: CASSSDGILAGGRRDTQYF; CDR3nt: TGTGCCAGCAGTTCCGACGGAATACTAGCGGGAGGGCGGAGAGATACGCAGTATTTT
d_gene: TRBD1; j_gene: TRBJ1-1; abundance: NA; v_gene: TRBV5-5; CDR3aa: CASSPQFGTAEAFF; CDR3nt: TGTGCCAGCAGCCCACAATTCGGGACAGCTGAAGCTTTCTTT
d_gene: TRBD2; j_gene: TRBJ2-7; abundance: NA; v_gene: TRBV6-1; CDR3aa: CAIYSPRGGSMYEQYF; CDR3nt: TGTGCCATCTATTCCCCGCGGGGGGGCTCGATGTACGAGCAGTACTTC
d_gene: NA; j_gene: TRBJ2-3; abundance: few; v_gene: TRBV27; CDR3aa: CASRPVGGTDTQYF; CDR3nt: TGTGCCAGCAGACCAGTAGGAGGCACAGATACGCAGTATTTT
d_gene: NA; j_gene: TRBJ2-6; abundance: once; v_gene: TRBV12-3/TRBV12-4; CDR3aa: CASSGGRWGAGANVLTF; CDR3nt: TGTGCCAGCAGTGGGGGAAGATGGGGAGCTGGGGCCAACGTCCTGACTTTC
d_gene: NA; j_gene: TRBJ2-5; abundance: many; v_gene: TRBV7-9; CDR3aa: CASSSPGTKFQETQYF; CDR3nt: TGTGCCAGCAGCTCGCCCGGGACCAAATTCCAAGAGACCCAGTACTTC
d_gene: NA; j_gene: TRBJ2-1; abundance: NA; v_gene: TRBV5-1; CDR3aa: CASSPYSDGREQFF; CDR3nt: TGCGCCAGCAGCCCCTACTCCGACGGCAGGGAGCAGTTCTTC
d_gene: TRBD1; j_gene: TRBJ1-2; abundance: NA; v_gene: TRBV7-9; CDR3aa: CASSLTTGGNYGYTF; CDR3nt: TGTGCCAGCAGCTTAACGACAGGGGGAAACTATGGCTACACCTTC
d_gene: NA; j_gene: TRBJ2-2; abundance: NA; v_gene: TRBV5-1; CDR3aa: CASSLELQPGTGELFF; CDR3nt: TGCGCCAGCAGCTTGGAACTCCAACCGGGCACCGGGGAGCTGTTTTTT
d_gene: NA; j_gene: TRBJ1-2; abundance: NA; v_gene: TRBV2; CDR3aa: CASSEDHPGSRGYTF; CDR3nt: TGTGCCAGCAGTGAAGACCACCCGGGTTCTAGGGGCTACACCTTC
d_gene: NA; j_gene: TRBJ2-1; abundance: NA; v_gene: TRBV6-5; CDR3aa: CASSYRYGGHPDNEQFF; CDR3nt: TGTGCCAGCAGTTACCGTTACGGGGGACACCCTGACAATGAGCAGTTCTTC
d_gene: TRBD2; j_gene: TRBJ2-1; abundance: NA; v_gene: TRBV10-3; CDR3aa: CAISDGGRDNEQFF; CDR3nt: TGTGCCATCAGTGACGGCGGGAGGGACAATGAGCAGTTCTTC
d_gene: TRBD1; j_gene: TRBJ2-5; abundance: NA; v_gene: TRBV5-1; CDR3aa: CASSSGTAAETQYF; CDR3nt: TGCGCCAGCAGCTCCGGGACAGCGGCAGAGACCCAGTACTTC
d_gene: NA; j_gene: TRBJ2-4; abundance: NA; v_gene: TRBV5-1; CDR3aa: CASSLGSPGPKNIQYF; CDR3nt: TGCGCCAGCAGCTTAGGATCTCCGGGACCAAAAAACATTCAGTACTTC
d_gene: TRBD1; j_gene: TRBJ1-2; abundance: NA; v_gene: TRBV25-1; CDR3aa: CASSAQGQGEKGYTF; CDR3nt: TGTGCCAGCAGTGCCCAGGGACAGGGAGAAAAAGGCTACACCTTC
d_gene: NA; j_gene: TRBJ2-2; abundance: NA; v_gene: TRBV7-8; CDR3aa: CASSSFNTGELFF; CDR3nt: TGTGCCAGCAGCTCCTTCAACACCGGGGAGCTGTTTTTT
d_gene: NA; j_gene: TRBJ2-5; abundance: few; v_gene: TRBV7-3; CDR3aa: CASSLTNGGGETQYF; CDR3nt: TGTGCCAGCAGCTTAACGAACGGCGGAGGGGAGACCCAGTACTTC
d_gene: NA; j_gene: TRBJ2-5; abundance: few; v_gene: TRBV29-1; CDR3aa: CSVGNTQETQYF; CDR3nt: TGCAGCGTTGGCAATACTCAAGAGACCCAGTACTTC
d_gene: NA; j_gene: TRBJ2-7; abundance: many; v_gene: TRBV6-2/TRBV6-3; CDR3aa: CASRSPEGMSYEQYF; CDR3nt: TGTGCCAGCAGATCACCGGAGGGTATGTCCTACGAGCAGTACTTC
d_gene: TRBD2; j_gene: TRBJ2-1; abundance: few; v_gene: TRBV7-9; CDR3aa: CASSRGLGFYNEQFF; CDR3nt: TGTGCCAGCAGCCGGGGACTAGGGTTCTACAATGAGCAGTTCTTC
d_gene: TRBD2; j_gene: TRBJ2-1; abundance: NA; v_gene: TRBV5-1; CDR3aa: CASSLVLAGGGNEQFF; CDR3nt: TGCGCCAGCAGCTTGGTACTAGCGGGAGGAGGCAATGAGCAGTTCTTC
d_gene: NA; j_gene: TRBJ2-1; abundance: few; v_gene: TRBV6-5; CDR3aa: CASRARDSRVNEQFF; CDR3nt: TGTGCCAGCAGAGCCCGGGACTCCAGGGTCAATGAGCAGTTCTTC
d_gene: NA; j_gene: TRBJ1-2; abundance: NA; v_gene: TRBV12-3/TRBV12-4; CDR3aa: CASSLSRRSGYGYTF; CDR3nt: TGTGCCAGCAGCCTAAGTCGCAGGTCTGGCTATGGCTACACCTTC
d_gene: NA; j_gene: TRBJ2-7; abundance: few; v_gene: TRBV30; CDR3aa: CAWSVRGVSEQYF; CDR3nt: TGTGCCTGGAGTGTACGTGGGGTATCCGAGCAGTACTTC
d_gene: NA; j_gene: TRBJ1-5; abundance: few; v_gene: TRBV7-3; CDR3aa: CASSPYGRPVSNQPQHF; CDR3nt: TGTGCCAGCAGCCCCTATGGGCGGCCGGTCAGCAATCAGCCCCAGCATTTT
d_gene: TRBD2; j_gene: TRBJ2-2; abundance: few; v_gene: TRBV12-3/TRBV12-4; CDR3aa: CASSRLLAGGRSNTGELFF; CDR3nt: TGTGCCAGCTCGAGGCTACTAGCGGGGGGCCGGTCGAACACCGGGGAGCTGTTTTTT
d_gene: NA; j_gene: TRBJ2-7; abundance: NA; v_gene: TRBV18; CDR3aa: CASAQTGSSYEQYF; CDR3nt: TGTGCCAGCGCCCAAACAGGGTCCTCCTACGAGCAGTACTTC
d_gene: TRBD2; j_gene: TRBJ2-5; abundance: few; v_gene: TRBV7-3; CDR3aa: CASSIGLARQETQYF; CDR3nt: TGTGCCAGCAGCATTGGACTAGCGCGTCAAGAGACCCAGTACTTC
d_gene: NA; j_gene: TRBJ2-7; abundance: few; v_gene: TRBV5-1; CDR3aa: CASSETGYYEQYF; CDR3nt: TGCGCCAGCAGCGAGACGGGGTACTACGAGCAGTACTTC
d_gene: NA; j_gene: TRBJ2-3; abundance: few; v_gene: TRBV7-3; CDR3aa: CASSDTGVRGTDTQYF; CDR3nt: TGTGCCAGCAGCGACACGGGAGTGAGAGGGACAGATACGCAGTATTTT
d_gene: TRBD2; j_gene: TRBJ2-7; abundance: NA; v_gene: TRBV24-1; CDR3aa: CATSDSGAGGFYEQYF; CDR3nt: TGTGCCACCAGTGATTCCGGAGCGGGAGGGTTCTACGAGCAGTACTTC
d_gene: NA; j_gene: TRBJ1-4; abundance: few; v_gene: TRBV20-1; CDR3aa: CSSGGAANEKLFF; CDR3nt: TGCAGTTCTGGGGGCGCAGCTAATGAAAAACTGTTTTTT
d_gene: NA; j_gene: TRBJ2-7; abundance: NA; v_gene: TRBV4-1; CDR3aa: CASSQGIGTEQVEQYF; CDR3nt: TGCGCCAGCAGCCAAGGTATCGGGACGGAACAGGTGGAGCAGTACTTC
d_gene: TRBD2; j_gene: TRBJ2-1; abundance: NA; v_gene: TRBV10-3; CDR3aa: CATRGESYNEQFF; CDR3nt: TGTGCCACTCGGGGGGAATCCTACAATGAGCAGTTCTTC
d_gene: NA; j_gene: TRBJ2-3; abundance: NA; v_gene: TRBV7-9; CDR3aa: CGVGTDTQYF; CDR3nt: TGTGGCGTGGGCACAGATACGCAGTATTTT
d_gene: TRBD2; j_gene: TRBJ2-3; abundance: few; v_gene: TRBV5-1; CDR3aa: CASSLETSGVGVADTQYF; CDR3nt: TGCGCCAGCAGCTTGGAGACTAGCGGGGTCGGGGTGGCAGATACGCAGTATTTT
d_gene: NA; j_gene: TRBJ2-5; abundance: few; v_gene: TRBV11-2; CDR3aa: CASSLVGRWPQETQYF; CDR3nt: TGTGCCAGCAGCTTAGTAGGGCGATGGCCACAAGAGACCCAGTACTTC
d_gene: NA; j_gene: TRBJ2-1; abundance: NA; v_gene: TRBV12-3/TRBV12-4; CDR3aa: CASSWAGDSGSSFF; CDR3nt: TGTGCCAGCAGCTGGGCCGGGGACTCCGGGTCGTCCTTCTTC
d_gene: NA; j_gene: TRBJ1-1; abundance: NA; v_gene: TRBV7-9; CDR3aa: CASSEGKGEAFF; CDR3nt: TGTGCCAGCAGCGAAGGAAAGGGTGAAGCTTTCTTT
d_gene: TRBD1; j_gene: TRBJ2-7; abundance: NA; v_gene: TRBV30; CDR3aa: CAWSQGEKHYEQYF; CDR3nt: TGTGCCTGGAGTCAGGGGGAGAAACACTACGAGCAGTACTTC
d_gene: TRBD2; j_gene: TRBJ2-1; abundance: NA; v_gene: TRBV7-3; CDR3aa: CASSSSGSWGYNEQFF; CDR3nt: TGTGCCAGCAGCAGTAGCGGGAGCTGGGGTTACAATGAGCAGTTCTTC
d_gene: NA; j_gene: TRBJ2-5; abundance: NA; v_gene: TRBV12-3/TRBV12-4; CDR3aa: CASSGVGAQYF; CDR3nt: TGTGCCAGCAGCGGGGTAGGGGCCCAGTACTTC
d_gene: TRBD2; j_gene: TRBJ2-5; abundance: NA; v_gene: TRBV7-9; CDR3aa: CASSLLYSGAQETQYF; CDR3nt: TGTGCCAGCAGCTTATTGTATAGCGGGGCCCAAGAGACCCAGTACTTC
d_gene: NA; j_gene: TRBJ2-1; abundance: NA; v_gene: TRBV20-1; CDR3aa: CSAILGPEQFF; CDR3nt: TGCAGTGCGATCCTCGGACCGGAGCAGTTCTTC
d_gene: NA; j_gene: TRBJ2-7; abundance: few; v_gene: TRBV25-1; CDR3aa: CASSEFGGSYEQYF; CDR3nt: TGTGCCAGCAGTGAATTCGGCGGTTCCTACGAGCAGTACTTC
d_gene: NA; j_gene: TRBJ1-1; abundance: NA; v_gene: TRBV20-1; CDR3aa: CSASGEMNTEAFF; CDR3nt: TGCAGTGCTTCAGGGGAGATGAACACTGAAGCTTTCTTT
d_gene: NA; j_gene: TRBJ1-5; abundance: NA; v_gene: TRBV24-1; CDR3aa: CATSGAGAEQPQHF; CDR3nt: TGTGCCACCAGTGGTGCGGGGGCGGAACAGCCCCAGCATTTT
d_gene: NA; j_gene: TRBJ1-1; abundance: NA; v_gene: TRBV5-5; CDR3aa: CASSQQAYTEAFF; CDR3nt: TGTGCCAGCAGCCAACAGGCCTACACTGAAGCTTTCTTT
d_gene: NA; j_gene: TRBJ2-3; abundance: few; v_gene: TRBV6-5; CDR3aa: CASSYRGMGGTDTQYF; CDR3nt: TGTGCCAGCAGTTACCGAGGGATGGGAGGCACAGATACGCAGTATTTT
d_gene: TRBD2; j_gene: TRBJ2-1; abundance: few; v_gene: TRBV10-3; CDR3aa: CAISAGLAGGTANEQFF; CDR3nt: TGTGCCATCAGCGCGGGACTAGCGGGAGGGACCGCCAATGAGCAGTTCTTC